The TCR beta chain under discussion was sequenced for a study of low-dose radiotherapy and immunotherapy resistance in tumors. Overall study: Every two weeks, cyclophosphamide 200 mg/m2 was infused one day before radiation plus immunotherapy.

Regarding time point: after trial treatment. Described treatment: LDRT plus nivolumab, ipilimumab, low-dose cyclophosphamide and aspirin (RACIN trial). Donors were given nivolumab, ipilimumab, aspirin, low-dose cyclophosphamide and low-dose radiotherapy. Primers used for first-strand cDNA, a TRAV- and TRBV-specific set, covered both alpha and beta chains. Using a constant-region primer together with a V-primer adapter, TCRs were subjected to around 20 PCR cycles of amplification. In vitro transcription served to amplify the isolated mRNA. MiXCR, run by TCRdb on the reads, gives a single entry per CDR3 protein. The sample holds roughly 30,000 distinct CDR3 sequences, around 54% seen once. This clonotype was seen at least ten times. CDR3 length: 15 residues. Trimming cost V 0 bases and J 5 bases, with 13 bases left between them.

This TCR was recovered from a male donor with gallbladder cancer. The rearrangement links TRBV23-1 to TRBJ2-5; D is possibly TRBD1 or TRBD2 (7 bases each). TRBV23-1 is designated an ORF whose function remains uncertain. The sample was PBMCs, taken after low-dose radiotherapy plus immunotherapy. CDR3 loop: CASSQSQGGPETQYF. The CDR3 DNA sequence: TGCGCCAGCAGTCAATCCCAGGGGGGGCCGGAGACCCAGTACTTC.